This T cell receptor (beta chain) emerged from a study of blood T cells in healthy people across ages. A note on this clonotype: The antigen remains unidentified.

CDR3 size: 12 residues. Germline values: CDR1 SEHNR, CDR2 FQNEAQ (reference sequence). V lost 7 bases, J lost 6 bases, and 10 bases lay in between. Study-wide results and caveats: Among T cells, TCR beta diversity per million cells dropped roughly linearly as age rose.

With a J-beta primer mix and a sample-barcoded 5' primer, a second PCR ran about 7 to 11 cycles. Using its own MiXCR run on the 5' RACE reads, TCRdb lists one record per CDR3 protein. The data contain more than 650,000 distinct CDR3 sequences, roughly 25% of them singletons. Donation came from healthy Caucasian individuals in Russia who were aged roughly 6 to 95. These same records also appear under a second study, on T cells of mothers and their children. That study adds: Sample barcodes plus 2-4 random nucleotides came from the M1S primer. The study obtained over 8 million TCR beta CDR3 reads per mother and around 3 million per child.

The gene calls are TRBV7-9 and TRBJ2-1; D remains ambiguous. The sample was blood. The TCR comes from a boy aged 5-17 years in good health. The CDR3 protein is CASTRESNEQFF. The CDR3 DNA reads as TGTGCCAGCACGCGAGAGAGCAATGAGCAGTTCTTC.